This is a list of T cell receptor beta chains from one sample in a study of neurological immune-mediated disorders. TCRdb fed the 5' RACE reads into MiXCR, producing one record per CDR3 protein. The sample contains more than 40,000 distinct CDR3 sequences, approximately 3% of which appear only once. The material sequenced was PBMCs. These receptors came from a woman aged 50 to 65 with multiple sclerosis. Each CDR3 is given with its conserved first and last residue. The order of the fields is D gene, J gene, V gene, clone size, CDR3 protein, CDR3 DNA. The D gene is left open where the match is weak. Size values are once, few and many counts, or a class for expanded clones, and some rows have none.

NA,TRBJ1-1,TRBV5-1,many,CASSLLIGGRSEAFF,TGCGCCAGCAGCTTGCTGATCGGGGGCCGGAGTGAAGCTTTCTTT
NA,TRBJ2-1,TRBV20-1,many,CSGNGGALGNEQFF,TGCAGTGGTAATGGTGGGGCCCTCGGGAATGAGCAGTTCTTC
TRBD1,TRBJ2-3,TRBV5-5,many,CASSLGQTYTDTQYF,TGTGCCAGCAGTTTGGGACAGACCTACACAGATACGCAGTATTTT
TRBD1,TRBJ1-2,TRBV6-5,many,CASSTKTGPDGYTF,TGTGCCAGCAGTACCAAGACAGGGCCGGATGGCTACACCTTC
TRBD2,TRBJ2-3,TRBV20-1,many,CSAGGGSTDTQYF,TGCAGTGCCGGGGGGGGAAGCACAGATACGCAGTATTTT
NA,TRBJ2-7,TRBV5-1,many,CASSLDPAQIYYEQYF,TGCGCCAGCAGCTTGGATCCAGCCCAAATTTACTACGAGCAGTACTTC
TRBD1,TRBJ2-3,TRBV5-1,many,CASSLASFTGGSSTDTQYF,TGCGCCAGCAGCTTGGCTTCATTCACAGGGGGATCGAGCACAGATACGCAGTATTTT
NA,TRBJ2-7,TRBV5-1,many,CASSPDADFSYEQYF,TGCGCCAGCAGCCCGGATGCGGATTTCTCCTACGAGCAGTACTTC
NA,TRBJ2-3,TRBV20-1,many,CSASNYGPDTDTQYF,TGCAGTGCGAGCAACTACGGTCCCGACACAGATACGCAGTATTTT
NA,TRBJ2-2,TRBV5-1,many,CASSPSRVRLFF,TGCGCCAGCAGTCCGTCCCGGGTCCGGCTGTTTTTT
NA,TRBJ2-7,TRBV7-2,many,CASSLKPDTYEQYF,TGTGCCAGCAGCTTAAAACCCGATACCTACGAGCAGTACTTC
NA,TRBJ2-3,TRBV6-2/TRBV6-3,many,CASSVSDTQYF,TGTGCCAGCAGTGTCTCAGATACGCAGTATTTT
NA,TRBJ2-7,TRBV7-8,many,CASSKNTGRSDEQYF,TGTGCCAGCAGTAAGAACACAGGGAGAAGCGACGAGCAGTACTTC
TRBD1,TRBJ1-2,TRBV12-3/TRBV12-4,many,CASSYRDRARSYTF,TGTGCCAGCAGTTACCGGGACAGGGCAAGAAGCTACACCTTC
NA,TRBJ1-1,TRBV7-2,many,CASSFRRTEAFF,TGTGCCAGCAGCTTCAGAAGGACTGAAGCTTTCTTT
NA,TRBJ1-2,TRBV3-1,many,CASSQDRVVGYTF,TGTGCCAGCAGCCAAGACAGGGTGGTTGGCTACACCTTC
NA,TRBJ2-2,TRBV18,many,CASSPPRGNTGELFF,TGTGCCAGCTCACCACCCAGGGGGAACACCGGGGAGCTGTTTTTT
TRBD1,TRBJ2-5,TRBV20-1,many,CSAEGGETQYF,TGCAGTGCTGAAGGGGGCGAGACCCAGTACTTC
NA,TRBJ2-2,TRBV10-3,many,CASGRDLLPTGELFF,TGTGCCTCCGGACGAGATCTGCTTCCCACCGGGGAGCTGTTTTTT
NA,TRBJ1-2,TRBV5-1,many,CASRLSGPEGYTF,TGCGCCAGCAGGTTGAGCGGACCGGAGGGCTACACCTTC
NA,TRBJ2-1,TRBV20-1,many,CSATLSGHLNEQFF,TGCAGTGCTACTCTAAGTGGACACCTCAATGAGCAGTTCTTC
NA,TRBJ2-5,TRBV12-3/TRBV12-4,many,CASSFSRATETQYF,TGTGCCAGCAGTTTCTCCAGGGCTACCGAGACCCAGTACTTC
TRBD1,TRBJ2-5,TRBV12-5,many,CASGLVTGGGETQYF,TGTGCTAGTGGTTTGGTAACAGGGGGCGGAGAGACCCAGTACTTC
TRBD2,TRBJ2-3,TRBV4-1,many,CASSQSLAGGRPDTQYF,TGCGCCAGCAGCCAGAGCTTAGCGGGGGGACGACCGGATACGCAGTATTTT
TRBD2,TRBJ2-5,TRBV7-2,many,CASSFVTSGETQYF,TGTGCCAGCAGCTTTGTAACTAGCGGAGAGACCCAGTACTTC
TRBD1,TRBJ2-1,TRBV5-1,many,CASSLGDRGNEQFF,TGCGCCAGCAGCTTGGGGGACAGGGGAAATGAGCAGTTCTTC
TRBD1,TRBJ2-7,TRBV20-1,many,CSARTGAYEQYF,TGCAGTGCTAGAACAGGGGCGTACGAGCAGTACTTC
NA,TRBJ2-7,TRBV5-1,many,CASSAGPVYEQYF,TGCGCCAGCAGCGCTGGGCCCGTCTACGAGCAGTACTTC
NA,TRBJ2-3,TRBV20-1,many,CSADFTDTQYF,TGCAGTGCGGACTTCACAGATACGCAGTATTTT
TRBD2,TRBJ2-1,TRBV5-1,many,CASTQVERGHNEQFF,TGCGCCAGCACCCAGGTCGAGCGGGGCCACAATGAGCAGTTCTTC
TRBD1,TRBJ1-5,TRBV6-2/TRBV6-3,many,CASSYSTGRPGQPQHF,TGTGCCAGCAGTTACTCGACAGGGCGCCCTGGTCAGCCCCAGCATTTT
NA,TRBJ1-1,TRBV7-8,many,CASSLSGRGNTEAFF,TGTGCCAGCAGCTTATCGGGGCGCGGGAACACTGAAGCTTTCTTT
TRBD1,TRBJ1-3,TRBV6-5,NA,CASMGQGALNTIYF,TGTGCCAGCATGGGACAGGGGGCATTGAACACCATATATTTT
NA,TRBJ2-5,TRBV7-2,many,CASSLERVSRETQYF,TGTGCCAGCAGCTTAGAGCGGGTCTCGCGGGAGACCCAGTACTTC
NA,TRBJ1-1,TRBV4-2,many,CASSQGGRVSEAFF,TGTGCCAGCAGCCAAGGAGGCCGGGTCTCTGAAGCTTTCTTT
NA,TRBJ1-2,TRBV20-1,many,CSARERKDFNYGYTF,TGCAGTGCTAGAGAACGAAAGGATTTCAACTATGGCTACACCTTC
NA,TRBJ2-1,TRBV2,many,CASTYSGAEQFF,TGTGCCAGCACCTACTCGGGAGCTGAGCAGTTCTTC
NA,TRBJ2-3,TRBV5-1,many,CASSLDGSTDTQYF,TGCGCCAGCAGCTTGGACGGAAGCACAGATACGCAGTATTTT
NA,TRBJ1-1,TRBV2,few,CASGVEAFF,TGTGCCAGCGGGGTAGAAGCTTTCTTT
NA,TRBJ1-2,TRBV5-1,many,CASSPRGDGYTF,TGCGCCAGCAGCCCTCGCGGAGATGGCTACACCTTC
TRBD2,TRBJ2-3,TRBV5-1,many,CASSSSGAETDTQYF,TGCGCCAGCAGCTCTAGCGGGGCGGAAACAGATACGCAGTATTTT